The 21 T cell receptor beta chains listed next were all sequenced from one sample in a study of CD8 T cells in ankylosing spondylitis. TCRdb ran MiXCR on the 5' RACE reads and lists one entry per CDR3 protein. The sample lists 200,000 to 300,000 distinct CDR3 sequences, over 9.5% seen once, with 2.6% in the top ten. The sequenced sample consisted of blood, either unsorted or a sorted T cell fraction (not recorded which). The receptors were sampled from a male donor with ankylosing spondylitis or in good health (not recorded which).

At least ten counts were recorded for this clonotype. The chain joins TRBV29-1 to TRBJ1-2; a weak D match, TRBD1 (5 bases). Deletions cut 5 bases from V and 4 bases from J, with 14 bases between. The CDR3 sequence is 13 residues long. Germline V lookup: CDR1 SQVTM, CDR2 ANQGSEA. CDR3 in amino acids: CSVSQTGRYGYTF. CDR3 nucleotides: TGCAGCGTTAGTCAGACGGGACGCTATGGCTACACCTTC.

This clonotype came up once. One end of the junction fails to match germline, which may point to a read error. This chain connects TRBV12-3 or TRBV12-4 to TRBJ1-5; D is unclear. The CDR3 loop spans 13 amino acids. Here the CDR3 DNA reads TGTACCAGCAGCAGCGGTTTATTTCAGCCCCAGCATTTT. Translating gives CTSSSGLFQPQHF.

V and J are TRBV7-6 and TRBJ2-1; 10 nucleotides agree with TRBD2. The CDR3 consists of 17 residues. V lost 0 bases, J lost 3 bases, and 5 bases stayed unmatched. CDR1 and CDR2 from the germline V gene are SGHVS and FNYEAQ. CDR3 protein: CASSLATSGEFYNEQFF. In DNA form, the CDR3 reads TGTGCCAGCAGCTTAGCTACTAGCGGGGAGTTCTACAATGAGCAGTTCTTC.

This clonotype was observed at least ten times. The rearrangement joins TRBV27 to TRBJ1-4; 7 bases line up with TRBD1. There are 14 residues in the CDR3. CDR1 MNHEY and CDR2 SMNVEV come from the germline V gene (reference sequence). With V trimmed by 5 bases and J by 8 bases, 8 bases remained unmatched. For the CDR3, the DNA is TGTGCCAGCAGTGGCGTCAGGGGGGACGAAAAACTGTTTTTT. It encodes CASSGVRGDEKLFF.

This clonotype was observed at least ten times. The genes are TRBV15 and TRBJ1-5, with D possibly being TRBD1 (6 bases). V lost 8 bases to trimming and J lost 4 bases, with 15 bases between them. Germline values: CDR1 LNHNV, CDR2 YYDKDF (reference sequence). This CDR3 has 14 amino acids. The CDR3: CATGSRGPNQPQHF. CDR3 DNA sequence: TGTGCCACCGGGTCCAGGGGCCCAAATCAGCCCCAGCATTTT.

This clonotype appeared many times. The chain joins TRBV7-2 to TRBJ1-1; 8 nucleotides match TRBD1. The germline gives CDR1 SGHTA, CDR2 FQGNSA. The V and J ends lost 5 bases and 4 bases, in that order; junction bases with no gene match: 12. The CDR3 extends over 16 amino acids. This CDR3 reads CASSPRHRDRSTEAFF. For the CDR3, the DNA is TGTGCCAGCAGCCCCCGCCATCGGGACAGGTCCACTGAAGCTTTCTTT.

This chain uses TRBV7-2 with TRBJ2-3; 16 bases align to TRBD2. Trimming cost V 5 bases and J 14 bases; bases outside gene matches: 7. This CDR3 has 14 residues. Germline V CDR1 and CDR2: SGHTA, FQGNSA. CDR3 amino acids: CASSTGLAGGPWYF. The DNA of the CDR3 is TGTGCCAGCAGCACGGGACTAGCGGGAGGGCCGTGGTATTTT.

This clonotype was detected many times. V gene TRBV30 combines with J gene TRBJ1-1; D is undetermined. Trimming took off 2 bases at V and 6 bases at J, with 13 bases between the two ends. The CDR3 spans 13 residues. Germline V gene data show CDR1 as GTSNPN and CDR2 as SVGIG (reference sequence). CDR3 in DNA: TGTGCCTGGAGTAGGTGGGGTTCCGCTGAAGCTTTCTTT. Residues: CAWSRWGSAEAFF.

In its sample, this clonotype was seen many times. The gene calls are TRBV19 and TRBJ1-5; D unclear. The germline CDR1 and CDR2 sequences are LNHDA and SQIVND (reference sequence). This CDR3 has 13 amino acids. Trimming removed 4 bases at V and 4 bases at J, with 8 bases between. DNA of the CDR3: TGTGCCAGTAGTACCACCGCGAATCAGCCCCAGCATTTT. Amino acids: CASSTTANQPQHF.

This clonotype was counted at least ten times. This chain's CDR3 is CASSQLAGVTNIQYF. The CDR3 bases are TGTGCCAGCAGCCAACTAGCGGGAGTGACAAACATTCAGTACTTC. The V and J genes are TRBV3-1 and TRBJ2-4, with TRBD2 matching over 10 bases. The ends lost 2 bases at V and 6 bases at J; junction bases unmatched: 4. CDR3 length: 15 amino acids. Germline values: CDR1 LGHDT, CDR2 YNNKEL (reference sequence).

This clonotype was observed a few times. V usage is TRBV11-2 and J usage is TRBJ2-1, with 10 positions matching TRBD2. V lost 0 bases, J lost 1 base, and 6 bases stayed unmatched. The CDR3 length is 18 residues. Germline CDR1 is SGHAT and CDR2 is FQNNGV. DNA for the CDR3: TGTGCCAGCAGCTTAGAACCTAGCGGGGGTCAGTCCTACAATGAGCAGTTCTTC. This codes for CASSLEPSGGQSYNEQFF.

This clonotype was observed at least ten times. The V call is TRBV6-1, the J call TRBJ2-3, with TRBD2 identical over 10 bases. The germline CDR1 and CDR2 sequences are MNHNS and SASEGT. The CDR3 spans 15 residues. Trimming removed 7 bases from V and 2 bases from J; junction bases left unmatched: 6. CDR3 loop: CASTTLAGNTDTQYF. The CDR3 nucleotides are TGTGCCAGCACCACACTAGCGGGGAACACAGATACGCAGTATTTT.

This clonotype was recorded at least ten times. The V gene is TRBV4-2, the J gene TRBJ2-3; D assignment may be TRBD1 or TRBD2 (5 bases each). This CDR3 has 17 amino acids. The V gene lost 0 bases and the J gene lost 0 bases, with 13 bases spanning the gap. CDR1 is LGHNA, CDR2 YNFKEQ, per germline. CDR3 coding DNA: TGTGCCAGCAGCCAAGAGGTCGGGACCAGTAGCACAGATACGCAGTATTTT. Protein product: CASSQEVGTSSTDTQYF.

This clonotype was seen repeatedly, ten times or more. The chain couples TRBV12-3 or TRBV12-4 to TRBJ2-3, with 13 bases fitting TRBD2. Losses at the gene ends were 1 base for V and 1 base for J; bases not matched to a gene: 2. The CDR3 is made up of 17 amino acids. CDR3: CASSLGLAGGRTDTQYF. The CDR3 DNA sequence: TGTGCCAGCAGTTTAGGACTAGCGGGGGGTCGCACAGATACGCAGTATTTT.

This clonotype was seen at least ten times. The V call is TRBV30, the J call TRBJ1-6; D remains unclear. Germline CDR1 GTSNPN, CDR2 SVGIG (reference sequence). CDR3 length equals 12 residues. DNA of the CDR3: TGTGCTTCCCACCGGGATGATTCACCCCTCCACTTT. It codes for CASHRDDSPLHF.

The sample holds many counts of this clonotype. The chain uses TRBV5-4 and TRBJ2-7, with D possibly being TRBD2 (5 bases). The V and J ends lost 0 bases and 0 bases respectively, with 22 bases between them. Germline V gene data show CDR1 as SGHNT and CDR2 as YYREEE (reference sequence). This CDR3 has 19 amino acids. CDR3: CASSLGLGVGVHFSYEQYF. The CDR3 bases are TGTGCCAGCAGCTTGGGTCTCGGGGTGGGAGTTCACTTCTCCTACGAGCAGTACTTC. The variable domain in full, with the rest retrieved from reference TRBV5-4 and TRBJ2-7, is ETGVTQSPTHLIKTRGQQVTLRCSSQSGHNTVSWYQQALGQGPQFIFQYYREEENGRGNFPPRFSGLQFPNYSSELNVNALELDDSALYLCASSLGLGVGVHFSYEQYFGPGTRLTVT.

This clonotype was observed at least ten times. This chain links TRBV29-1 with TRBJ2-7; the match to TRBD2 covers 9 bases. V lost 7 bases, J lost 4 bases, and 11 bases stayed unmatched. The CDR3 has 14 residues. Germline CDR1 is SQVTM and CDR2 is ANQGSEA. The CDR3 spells CSAGDAGGWYEQYF. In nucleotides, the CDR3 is TGCAGCGCGGGAGACGCGGGAGGGTGGTACGAGCAGTACTTC.

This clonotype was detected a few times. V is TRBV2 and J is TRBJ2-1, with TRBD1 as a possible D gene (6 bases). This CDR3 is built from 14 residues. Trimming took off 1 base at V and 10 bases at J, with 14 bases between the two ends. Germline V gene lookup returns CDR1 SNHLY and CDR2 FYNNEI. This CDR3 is CASSEGQVRGEQFF. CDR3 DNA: TGTGCCAGCAGTGAAGGGCAGGTTAGGGGGGAGCAGTTCTTC.

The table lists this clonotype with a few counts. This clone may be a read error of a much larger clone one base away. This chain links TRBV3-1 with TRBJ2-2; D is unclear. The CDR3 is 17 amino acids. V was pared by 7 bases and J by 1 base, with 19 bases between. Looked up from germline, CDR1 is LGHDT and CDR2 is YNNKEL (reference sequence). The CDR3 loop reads CASTLQTRAGNTGELFF. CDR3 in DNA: TGTGCCAGCACCCTTCAAACCCGGGCAGGGAACACCGGGGAGCTGTTTTTT.

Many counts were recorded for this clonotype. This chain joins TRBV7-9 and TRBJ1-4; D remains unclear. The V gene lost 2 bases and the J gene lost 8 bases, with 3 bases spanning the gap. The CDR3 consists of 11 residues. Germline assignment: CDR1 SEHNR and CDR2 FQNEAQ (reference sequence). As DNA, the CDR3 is TGTGCCAGCAGCTTATTAGAAAAACTGTTTTTT. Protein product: CASSLLEKLFF.

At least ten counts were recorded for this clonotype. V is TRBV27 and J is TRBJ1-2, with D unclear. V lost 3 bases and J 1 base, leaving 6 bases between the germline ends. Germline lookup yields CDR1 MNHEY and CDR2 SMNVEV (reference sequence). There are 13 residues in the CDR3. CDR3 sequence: CASSFASNYGYTF. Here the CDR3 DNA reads TGTGCCAGCAGTTTTGCCAGTAACTATGGCTACACCTTC.